The TCR beta chain described here comes from a study of tumor-infiltrating lymphocytes in primary liver carcinoma. Study findings and constraints: Samples, which were bulk and unsorted, did not allow CD4+ and CD8+ repertoires to be compared.

This clonotype appeared many times. What it recognizes is unknown. A primer matching the constant region was used to make TCR beta cDNA from 500 ng of total RNA. ARM-PCR, slightly modified, supplied the TCR beta libraries through three nested multiplex PCR rounds. A C-beta reverse primer and TRBV1-TRBV30 forward primers served in each of the first two PCR rounds, at 9 to 11 cycles apiece. TCRdb reprocessed the multiplex PCR reads with MiXCR, giving one entry per CDR3 protein. The sample includes 300,000 to 350,000 distinct CDR3 sequences, roughly two thirds of them seen just once. Germline DNA was also extracted, and blood RNA was taken from unsorted whole blood. Patients showed chronic HBV infection and an absence of prior treatment. V was pared by 8 bases and J by 6 bases, with 12 bases of the junction left unmatched. The CDR3 is 14 residues long. The germline V gene encodes CDR1 MNHEY and CDR2 SVGAGI.

This TCR derives from a man aged 40-49 years with primary liver carcinoma and hepatitis B virus infection. V usage is TRBV6-5 and J usage is TRBJ1-2, with 7 bases matching TRBD1. Sequences were obtained from peripheral blood. CDR3 bases: TGTGCCAGCGGAATACAAGGGGGCAAGAATGGCTACACCTTC. Residues: CASGIQGGKNGYTF.